This T cell receptor beta chain originates from a study of T cell repertoires in cytomegalovirus infection. Study-wide context: Matching HLA type, along with CMV infection, was indicated by public TCR beta signatures.

For this clonotype: The antigen is not known.

TCRdb analysed the reads with MiXCR anew, one entry per CDR3 protein. Among around 300,000 distinct CDR3 sequences, about 25% were seen once, and the ten largest hold around 13%. Study-wide results and caveats: HLA-C-restricted CMV clonotypes gave the most frequent clonotype in two of eight donors. Frequencies of public TCR beta families were cumulated, and this identified carriers of CMV plus the relevant HLA.

Germline CDR1 reads KGHSH; CDR2 reads LQKENI. This CDR3 is 14 amino acids long. V was clipped by 1 base and J by 0 bases, with 6 bases between them. The source is a human donor in good health (CMV status not recorded). Some clones in this sample may be carry-over from other donors' samples. The chain recombines TRBV18 with TRBJ1-1; no definite D call. Sequenced: PBMCs. CDR3 sequence (DNA): TGTGCCAGCTCACCACTTCACCTGAACACTGAAGCTTTCTTT. Translation gives CASSPLHLNTEAFF.